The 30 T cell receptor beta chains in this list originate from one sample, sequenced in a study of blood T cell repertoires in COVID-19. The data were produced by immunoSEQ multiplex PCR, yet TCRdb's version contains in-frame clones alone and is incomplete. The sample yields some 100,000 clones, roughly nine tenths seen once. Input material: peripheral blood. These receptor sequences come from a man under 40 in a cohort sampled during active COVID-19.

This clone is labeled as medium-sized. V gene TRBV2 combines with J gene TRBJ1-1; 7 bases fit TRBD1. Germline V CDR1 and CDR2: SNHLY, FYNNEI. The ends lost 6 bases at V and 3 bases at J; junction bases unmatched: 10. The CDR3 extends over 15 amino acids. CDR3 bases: TGTGCCAGCAGCGGGGAGGACAGGCCCTACACTGAAGCTTTCTTT. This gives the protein CASSGEDRPYTEAFF.

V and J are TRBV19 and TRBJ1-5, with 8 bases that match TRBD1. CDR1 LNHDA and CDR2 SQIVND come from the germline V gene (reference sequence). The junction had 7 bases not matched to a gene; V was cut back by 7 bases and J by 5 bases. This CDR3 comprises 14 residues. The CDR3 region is CASIGDRSHQPQHF. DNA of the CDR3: TGTGCCAGTATCGGGGACAGGTCGCATCAGCCCCAGCATTTT.

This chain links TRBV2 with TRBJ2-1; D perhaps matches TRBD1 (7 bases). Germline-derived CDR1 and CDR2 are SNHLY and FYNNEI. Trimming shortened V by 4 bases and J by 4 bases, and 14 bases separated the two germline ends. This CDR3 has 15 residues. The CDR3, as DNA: TGTGCCAGCAGTGTAGCGCAGGGGGGTTACAATGAGCAGTTCTTC. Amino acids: CASSVAQGGYNEQFF.

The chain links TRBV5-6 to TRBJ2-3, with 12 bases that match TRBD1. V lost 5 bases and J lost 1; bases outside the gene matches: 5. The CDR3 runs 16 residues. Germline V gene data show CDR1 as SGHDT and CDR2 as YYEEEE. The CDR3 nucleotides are TGTGCCAGCAGGCGGGACAGGGGGCTTGGCACAGATACGCAGTATTTT. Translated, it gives CASRRDRGLGTDTQYF.

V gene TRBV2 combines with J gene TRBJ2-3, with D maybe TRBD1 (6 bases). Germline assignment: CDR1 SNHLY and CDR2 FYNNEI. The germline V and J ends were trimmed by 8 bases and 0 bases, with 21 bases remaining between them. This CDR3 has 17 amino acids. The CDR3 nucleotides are TGTGCCAGCGGGAGACAACAGGGAAGGTCTAGCACAGATACGCAGTATTTT. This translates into CASGRQQGRSSTDTQYF.

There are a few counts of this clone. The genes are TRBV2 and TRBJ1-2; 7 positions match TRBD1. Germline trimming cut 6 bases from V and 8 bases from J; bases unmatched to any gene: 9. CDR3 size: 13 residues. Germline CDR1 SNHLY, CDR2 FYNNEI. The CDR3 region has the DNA TGTGCCAGCAGCGCCGGGACAGCTAGGGGCTACACCTTC. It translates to CASSAGTARGYTF.

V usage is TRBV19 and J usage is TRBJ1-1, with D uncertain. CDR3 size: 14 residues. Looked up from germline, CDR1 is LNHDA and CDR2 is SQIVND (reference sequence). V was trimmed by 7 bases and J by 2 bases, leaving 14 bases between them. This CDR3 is CASTLTEINTEAFF. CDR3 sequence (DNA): TGTGCCAGTACCTTGACGGAGATTAACACTGAAGCTTTCTTT.

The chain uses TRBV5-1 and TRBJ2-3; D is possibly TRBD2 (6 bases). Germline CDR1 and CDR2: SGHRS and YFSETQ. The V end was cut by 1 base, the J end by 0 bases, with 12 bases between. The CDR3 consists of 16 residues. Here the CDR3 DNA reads TGCGCCAGCAGCTTGTGGGAGCGGGTGAGCACAGATACGCAGTATTTT. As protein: CASSLWERVSTDTQYF.

CDR3 residues: CASSGGRETQYF. CDR3 sequence (DNA): TGTGCCAGCAGCGGCGGTCGGGAGACCCAGTACTTC. The V gene is TRBV7-2, the J gene TRBJ2-5, with D uncertain. V was shortened by 5 bases and J by 5 bases, with 9 bases between the two germline ends. The CDR3 sequence is 12 residues long. The germline gives CDR1 SGHTA, CDR2 FQGNSA.

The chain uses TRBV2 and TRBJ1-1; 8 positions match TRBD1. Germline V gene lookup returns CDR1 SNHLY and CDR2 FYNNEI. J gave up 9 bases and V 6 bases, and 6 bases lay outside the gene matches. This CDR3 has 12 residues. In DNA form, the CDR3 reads TGTGCCAGCAGATGGACAGGGATCCAAGCTTTCTTT. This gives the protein CASRWTGIQAFF.

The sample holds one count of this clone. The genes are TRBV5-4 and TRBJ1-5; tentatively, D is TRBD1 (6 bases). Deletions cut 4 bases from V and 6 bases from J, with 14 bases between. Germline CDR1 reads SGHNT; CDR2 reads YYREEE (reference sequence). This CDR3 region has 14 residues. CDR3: CASSPGGAGQPQHF. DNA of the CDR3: TGTGCCAGCAGCCCCGGGGGGGCGGGTCAGCCCCAGCATTTT.

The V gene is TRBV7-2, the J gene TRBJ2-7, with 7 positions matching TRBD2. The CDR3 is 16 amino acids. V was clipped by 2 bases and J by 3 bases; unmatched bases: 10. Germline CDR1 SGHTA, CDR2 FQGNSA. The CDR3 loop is CASSLRAYGGIYEQYF. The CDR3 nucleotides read TGTGCCAGCAGCTTACGGGCGTACGGGGGGATCTACGAGCAGTACTTC.

CDR3 coding DNA: TGTGCCATCAGCCCGTCTCAAGGGGTTAACACTGAAGCTTTCTTT. It codes for CAISPSQGVNTEAFF. The rearrangement uses TRBV10-3 and TRBJ1-1, with TRBD1 as a possible D gene (5 bases). This CDR3 is 15 amino acids long. The germline gives CDR1 ENHRY, CDR2 SYGVKD. V was shortened by 6 bases and J by 2 bases, with 16 bases between the two germline ends.

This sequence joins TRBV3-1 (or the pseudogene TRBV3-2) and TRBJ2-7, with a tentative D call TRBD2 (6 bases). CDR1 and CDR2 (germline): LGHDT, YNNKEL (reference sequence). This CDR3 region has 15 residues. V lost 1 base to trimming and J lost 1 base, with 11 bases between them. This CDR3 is CASSQGAGRSYEQYF. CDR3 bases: TGTGCCAGCAGCCAAGGGGCGGGAAGATCCTACGAGCAGTACTTC.

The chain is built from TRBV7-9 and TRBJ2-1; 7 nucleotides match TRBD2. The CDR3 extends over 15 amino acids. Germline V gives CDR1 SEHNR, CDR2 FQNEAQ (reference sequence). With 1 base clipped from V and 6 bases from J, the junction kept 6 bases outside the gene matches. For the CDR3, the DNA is TGTGCCAGCAGCTTAGGCTGGGGAGGGGTCAATGAGCAGTTCTTC. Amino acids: CASSLGWGGVNEQFF.

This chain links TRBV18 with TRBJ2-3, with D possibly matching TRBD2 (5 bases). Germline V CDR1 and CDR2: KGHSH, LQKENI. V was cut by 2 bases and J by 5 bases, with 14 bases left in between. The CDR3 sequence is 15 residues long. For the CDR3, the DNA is TGTGCCAGCTCACCAACTCAGGCAGAGGGAGATACGCAGTATTTT. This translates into CASSPTQAEGDTQYF.

This CDR3 is CASSPTGGYRYEQYF. CDR3 bases: TGTGCCAGCAGCCCCACAGGGGGTTACCGCTACGAGCAGTACTTC. V and J are TRBV28 and TRBJ2-7; the match to TRBD1 covers 8 bases. The CDR3 extends over 15 amino acids. With 6 bases clipped from V and 3 bases from J, the junction kept 10 bases outside the gene matches. The germline gives CDR1 MDHEN, CDR2 SYDVKM. The full variable domain, in which reference TRBV28 and TRBJ2-7 provide the parts outside the CDR3, is DVKVTQSSRYLVKRTGEKVFLECVQDMDHENMFWYRQDPGLGLRLIYFSYDVKMKEKGDIPEGYSVSREKKERFSLILESASTNQTSMYLCASSPTGGYRYEQYFGPGTRLTVT.

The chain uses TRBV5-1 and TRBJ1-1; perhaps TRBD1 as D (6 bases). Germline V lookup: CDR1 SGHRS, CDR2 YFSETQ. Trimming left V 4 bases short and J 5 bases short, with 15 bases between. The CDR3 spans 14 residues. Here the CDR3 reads CASSQGQKGTEAFF. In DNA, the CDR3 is TGCGCCAGCAGCCAAGGACAGAAGGGGACTGAAGCTTTCTTT.

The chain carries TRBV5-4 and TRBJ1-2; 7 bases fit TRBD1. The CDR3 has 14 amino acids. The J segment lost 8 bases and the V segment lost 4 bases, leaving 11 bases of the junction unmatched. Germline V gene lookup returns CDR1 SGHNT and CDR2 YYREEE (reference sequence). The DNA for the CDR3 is TGTGCCAGCAGCCCCGAATTCACAGGGGTGGGCTACACCTTC. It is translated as CASSPEFTGVGYTF.

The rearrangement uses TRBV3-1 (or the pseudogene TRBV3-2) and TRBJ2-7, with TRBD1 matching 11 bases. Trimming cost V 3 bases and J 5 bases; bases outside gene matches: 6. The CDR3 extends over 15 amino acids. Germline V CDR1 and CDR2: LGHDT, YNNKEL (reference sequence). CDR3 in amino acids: CASSQRTGGLDEQYF. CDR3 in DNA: TGTGCCAGCAGCCAGCGGACAGGGGGCTTGGACGAGCAGTACTTC.

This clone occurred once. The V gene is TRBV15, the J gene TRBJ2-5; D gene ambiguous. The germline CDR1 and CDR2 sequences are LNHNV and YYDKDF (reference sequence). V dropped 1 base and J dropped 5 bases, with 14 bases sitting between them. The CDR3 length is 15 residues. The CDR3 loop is CATSRAIQASETQYF. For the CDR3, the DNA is TGTGCCACCAGCAGAGCCATTCAAGCGTCCGAGACCCAGTACTTC.

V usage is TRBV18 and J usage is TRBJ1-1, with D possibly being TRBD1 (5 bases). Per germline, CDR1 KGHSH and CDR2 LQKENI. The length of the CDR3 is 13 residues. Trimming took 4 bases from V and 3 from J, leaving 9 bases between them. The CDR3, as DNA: TGTGCCAGCTCACAGGGGAGGGACACTGAAGCTTTCTTT. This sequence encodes CASSQGRDTEAFF. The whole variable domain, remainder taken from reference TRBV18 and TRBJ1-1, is NAGVMQNPRHLVRRRGQEARLRCSPMKGHSHVYWYRQLPEEGLKFMVYLQKENIIDESGMPKERFSAEFPKEGPSILRIQQVVRGDSAAYFCASSQGRDTEAFFGQGTRLTVV.

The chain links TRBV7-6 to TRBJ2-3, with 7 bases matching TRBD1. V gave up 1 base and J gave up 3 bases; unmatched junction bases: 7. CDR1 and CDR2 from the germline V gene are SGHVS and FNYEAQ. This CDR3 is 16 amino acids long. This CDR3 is CASSLVDRVATDTQYF. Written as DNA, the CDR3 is TGTGCCAGCAGCTTAGTTGACAGGGTAGCAACAGATACGCAGTATTTT. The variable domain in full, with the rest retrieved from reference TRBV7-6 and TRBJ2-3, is GAGVSQSPRYKVTKRGQDVALRCDPISGHVSLYWYRQALGQGPEFLTYFNYEAQQDKSGLPNDRFSAERPEGSISTLTIQRTEQRDSAMYRCASSLVDRVATDTQYFGPGTRLTVL.

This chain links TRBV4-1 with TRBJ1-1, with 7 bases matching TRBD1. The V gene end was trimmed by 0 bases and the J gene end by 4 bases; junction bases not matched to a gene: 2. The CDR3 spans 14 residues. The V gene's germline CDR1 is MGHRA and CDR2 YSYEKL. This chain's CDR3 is CASSQDHRGTEAFF. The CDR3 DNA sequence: TGCGCCAGCAGCCAAGATCACAGGGGCACTGAAGCTTTCTTT.

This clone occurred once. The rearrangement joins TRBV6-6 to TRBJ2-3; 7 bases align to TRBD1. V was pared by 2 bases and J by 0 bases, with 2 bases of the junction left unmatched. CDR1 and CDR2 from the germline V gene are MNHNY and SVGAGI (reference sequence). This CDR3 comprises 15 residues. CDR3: CASSYRDSSTDTQYF. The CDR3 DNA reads TGTGCCAGCAGTTACCGGGACAGCAGCACAGATACGCAGTATTTT.

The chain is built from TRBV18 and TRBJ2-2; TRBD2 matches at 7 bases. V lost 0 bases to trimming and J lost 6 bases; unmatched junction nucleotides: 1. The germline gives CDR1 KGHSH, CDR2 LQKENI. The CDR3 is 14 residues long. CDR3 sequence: CASSPPAGAGELFF. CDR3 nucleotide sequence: TGTGCCAGCTCACCACCGGCGGGGGCCGGGGAGCTGTTTTTT. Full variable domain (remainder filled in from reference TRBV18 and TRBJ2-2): NAGVMQNPRHLVRRRGQEARLRCSPMKGHSHVYWYRQLPEEGLKFMVYLQKENIIDESGMPKERFSAEFPKEGPSILRIQQVVRGDSAAYFCASSPPAGAGELFFGEGSRLTVL.

Here the CDR3 DNA reads TGTGCCAGCGAGGGCCGGCCTGAAGCTTTCTTT. Translation: CASEGRPEAFF. The V gene is TRBV21-1, the J gene TRBJ1-1. TRBV21-1 is a pseudogene locus. This CDR3 spans 11 amino acids.

CDR3 bases: TGTGCCAGCAGCCCGGGGGGGACAGGGGCCCCCTCCTACGAGCAGTACTTC. Its protein is CASSPGGTGAPSYEQYF. J is TRBJ2-7 and V is TRBV7-8; TRBD1 matches 10 bases. The CDR3 is 17 residues long. The germline V gene has CDR1 SGHVS and CDR2 FQNEAQ. The V gene end was trimmed by 5 bases and the J gene end by 0 bases; junction bases not matched to a gene: 10.

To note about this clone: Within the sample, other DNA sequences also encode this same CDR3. CDR3 coding DNA: TGTGCCAGCAGCTCGGTAAACACTGAAGCTTTCTTT. Its translation: CASSSVNTEAFF. The chain couples TRBV7-9 to TRBJ1-1; D ambiguous. There are 12 residues in the CDR3. Germline V gene sequence: CDR1 SEHNR, CDR2 FQNEAQ (reference sequence). V dropped 4 bases and J dropped 2 bases, with 5 bases sitting between them. Together with reference TRBV7-9 and TRBJ1-1, the CDR3 gives the full variable domain: DTGVSQNPRHKITKRGQNVTFRCDPISEHNRLYWYRQTLGQGPEFLTYFQNEAQLEKSRLLSDRFSAERPKGSFSTLEIQRTEQGDSAMYLCASSSVNTEAFFGQGTRLTVV.

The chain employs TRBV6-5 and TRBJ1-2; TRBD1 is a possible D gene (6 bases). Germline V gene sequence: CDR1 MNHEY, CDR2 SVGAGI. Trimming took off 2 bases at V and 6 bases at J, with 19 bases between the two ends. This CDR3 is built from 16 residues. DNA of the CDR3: TGTGCCAGCAGTTACCCCACAGGGAATTTCCCCCATGGCTACACCTTC. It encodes CASSYPTGNFPHGYTF.